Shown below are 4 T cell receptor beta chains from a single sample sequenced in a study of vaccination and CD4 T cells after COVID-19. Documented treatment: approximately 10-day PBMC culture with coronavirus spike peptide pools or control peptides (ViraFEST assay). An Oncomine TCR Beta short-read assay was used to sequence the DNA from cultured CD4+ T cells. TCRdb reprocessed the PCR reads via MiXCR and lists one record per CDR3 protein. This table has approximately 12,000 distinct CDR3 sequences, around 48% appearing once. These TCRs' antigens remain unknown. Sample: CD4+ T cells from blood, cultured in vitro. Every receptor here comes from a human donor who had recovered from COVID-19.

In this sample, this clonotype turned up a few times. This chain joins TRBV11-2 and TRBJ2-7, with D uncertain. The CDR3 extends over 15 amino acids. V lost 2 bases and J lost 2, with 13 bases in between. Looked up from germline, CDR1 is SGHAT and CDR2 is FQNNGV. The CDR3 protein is CASSLRPTPTYEQYF. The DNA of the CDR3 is TGTGCCAGCAGCTTAAGACCGACACCGACCTACGAGCAGTACTTC.

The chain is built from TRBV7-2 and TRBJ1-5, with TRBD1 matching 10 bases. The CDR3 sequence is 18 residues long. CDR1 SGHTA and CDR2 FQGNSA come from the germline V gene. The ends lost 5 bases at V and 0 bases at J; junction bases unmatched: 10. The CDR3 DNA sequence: TGTGCCAGCAGCCCATCCGGGACAGGGGTCTATAGCAATCAGCCCCAGCATTTT. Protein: CASSPSGTGVYSNQPQHF.

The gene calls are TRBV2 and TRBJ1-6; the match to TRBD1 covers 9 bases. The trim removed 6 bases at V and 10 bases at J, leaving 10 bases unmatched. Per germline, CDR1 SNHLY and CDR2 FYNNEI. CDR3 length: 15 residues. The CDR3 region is CASRPDRGHRSPLHF. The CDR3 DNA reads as TGTGCCAGCAGACCGGACAGGGGTCATCGATCACCCCTCCACTTT.

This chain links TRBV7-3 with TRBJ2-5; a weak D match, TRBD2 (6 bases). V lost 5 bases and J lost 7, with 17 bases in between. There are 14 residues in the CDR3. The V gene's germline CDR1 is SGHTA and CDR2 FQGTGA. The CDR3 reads CASSPYPTSGTQYF. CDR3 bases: TGTGCCAGCAGCCCCTACCCGACTAGTGGGACCCAGTACTTC.